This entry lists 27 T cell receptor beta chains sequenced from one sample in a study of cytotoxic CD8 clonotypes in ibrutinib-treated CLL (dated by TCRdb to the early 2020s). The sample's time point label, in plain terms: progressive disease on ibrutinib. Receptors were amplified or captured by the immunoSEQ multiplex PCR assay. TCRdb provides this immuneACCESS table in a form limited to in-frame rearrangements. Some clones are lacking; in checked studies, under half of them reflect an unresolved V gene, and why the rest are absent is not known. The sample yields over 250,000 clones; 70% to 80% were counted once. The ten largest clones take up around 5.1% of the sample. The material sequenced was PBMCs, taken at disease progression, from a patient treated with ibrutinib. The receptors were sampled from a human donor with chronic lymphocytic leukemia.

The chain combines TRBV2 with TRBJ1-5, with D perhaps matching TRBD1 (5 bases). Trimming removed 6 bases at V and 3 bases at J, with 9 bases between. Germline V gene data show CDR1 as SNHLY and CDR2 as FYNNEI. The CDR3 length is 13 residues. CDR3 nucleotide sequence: TGTGCCAGCAGACGGGACTCCAATCAGCCCCAGCATTTT. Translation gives CASRRDSNQPQHF.

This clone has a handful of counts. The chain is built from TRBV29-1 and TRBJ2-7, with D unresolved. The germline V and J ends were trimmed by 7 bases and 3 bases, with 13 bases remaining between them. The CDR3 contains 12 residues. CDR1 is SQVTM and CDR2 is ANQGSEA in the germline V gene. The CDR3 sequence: CSAKVSVYEQYF. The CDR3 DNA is TGCAGCGCAAAGGTGAGCGTCTACGAGCAGTACTTC.

Written as DNA, the CDR3 is TGTGCCAGCAGCGTGCTTCATAACGCCGGGGAGCTGTTTTTT. Protein: CASSVLHNAGELFF. The chain carries TRBV9 and TRBJ2-2; unclear D gene. The CDR3 length is 14 residues. V was clipped by 2 bases and J by 6 bases, with 11 bases between them. Looked up from germline, CDR1 is SGDLS and CDR2 is YYNGEE.

CDR3 region: CASNRDRAPYNEQFF. The CDR3 DNA reads as TGTGCCAGCAACAGAGACAGGGCCCCCTACAATGAGCAGTTCTTC. The gene calls are TRBV27 and TRBJ2-1; 7 bases are a match to TRBD1. Germline assignment: CDR1 MNHEY and CDR2 SMNVEV (reference sequence). The CDR3 length is 15 residues. The V gene end was trimmed by 7 bases and the J gene end by 2 bases; junction bases not matched to a gene: 8.

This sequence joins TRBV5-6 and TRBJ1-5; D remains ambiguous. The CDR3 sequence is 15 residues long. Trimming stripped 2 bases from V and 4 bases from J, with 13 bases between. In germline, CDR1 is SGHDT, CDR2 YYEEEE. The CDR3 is CASSFRRRRNQPQHF. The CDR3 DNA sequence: TGTGCCAGCAGCTTCCGTCGACGGCGGAATCAGCCCCAGCATTTT.

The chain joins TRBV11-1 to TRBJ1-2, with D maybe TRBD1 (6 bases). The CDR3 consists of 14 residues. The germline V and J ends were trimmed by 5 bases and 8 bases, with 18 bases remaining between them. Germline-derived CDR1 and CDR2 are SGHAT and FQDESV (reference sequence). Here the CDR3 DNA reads TGTGCCAGCAGCGAACAGGGTGGTTTTTCCGGCTACACCTTC. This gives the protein CASSEQGGFSGYTF.

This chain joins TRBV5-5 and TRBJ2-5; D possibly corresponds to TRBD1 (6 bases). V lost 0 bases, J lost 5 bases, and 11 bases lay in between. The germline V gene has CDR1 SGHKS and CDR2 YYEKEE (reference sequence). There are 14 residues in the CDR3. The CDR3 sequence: CASSLVGGYETQYF. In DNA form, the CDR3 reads TGTGCCAGCAGCTTGGTAGGGGGTTACGAGACCCAGTACTTC.

CDR3 in DNA: TGTGCCAGCAGCGTGCCAGGACAGGGGGGAAACACCATATATTTT. It specifies CASSVPGQGGNTIYF. V is TRBV9 and J is TRBJ1-3, with 9 bases that match TRBD1. Trimming took 2 bases from V and 4 from J; bases not matched to a gene: 4. The CDR3 is made up of 15 amino acids. The germline gives CDR1 SGDLS, CDR2 YYNGEE.

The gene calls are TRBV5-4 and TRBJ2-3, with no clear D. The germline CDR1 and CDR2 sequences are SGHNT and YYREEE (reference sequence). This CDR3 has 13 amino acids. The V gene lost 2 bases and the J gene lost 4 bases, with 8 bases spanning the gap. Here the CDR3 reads CASSFERADTQYF. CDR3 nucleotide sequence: TGTGCCAGCAGCTTTGAGAGAGCAGATACGCAGTATTTT.

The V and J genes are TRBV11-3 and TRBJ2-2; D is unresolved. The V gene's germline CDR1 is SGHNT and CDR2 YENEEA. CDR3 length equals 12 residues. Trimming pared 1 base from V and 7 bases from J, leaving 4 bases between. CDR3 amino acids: CASSLGSGELFF. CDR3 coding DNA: TGTGCCAGCAGCTTAGGTAGCGGGGAGCTGTTTTTT.

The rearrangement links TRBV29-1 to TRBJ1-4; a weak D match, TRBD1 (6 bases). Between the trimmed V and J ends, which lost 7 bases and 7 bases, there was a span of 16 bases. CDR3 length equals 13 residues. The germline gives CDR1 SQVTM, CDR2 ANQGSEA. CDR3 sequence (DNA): TGCAGCGCTAGAACAGGGTTGAGTGAAAAACTGTTTTTT. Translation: CSARTGLSEKLFF.

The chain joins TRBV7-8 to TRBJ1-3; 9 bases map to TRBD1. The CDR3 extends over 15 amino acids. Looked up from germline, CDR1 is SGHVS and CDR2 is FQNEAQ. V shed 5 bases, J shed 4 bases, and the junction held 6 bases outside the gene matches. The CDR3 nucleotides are TGTGCCAGCAGCCCCGACAGGGGGGGAGGAAACACCATATATTTT. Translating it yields CASSPDRGGGNTIYF.

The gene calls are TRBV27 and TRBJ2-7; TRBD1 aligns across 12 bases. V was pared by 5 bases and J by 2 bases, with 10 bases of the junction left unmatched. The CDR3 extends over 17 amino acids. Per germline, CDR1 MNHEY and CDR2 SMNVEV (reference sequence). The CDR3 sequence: CASSIRDRGLQTYEQYF. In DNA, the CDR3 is TGTGCCAGCAGTATCCGGGACAGGGGGCTCCAAACCTACGAGCAGTACTTC.

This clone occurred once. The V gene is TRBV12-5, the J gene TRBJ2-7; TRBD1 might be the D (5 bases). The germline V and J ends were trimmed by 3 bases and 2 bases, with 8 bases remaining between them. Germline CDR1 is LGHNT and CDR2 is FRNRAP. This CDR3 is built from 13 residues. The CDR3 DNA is TGTGCTAGTGGTTTAAGGGGCACCTACGAGCAGTACTTC. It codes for CASGLRGTYEQYF.

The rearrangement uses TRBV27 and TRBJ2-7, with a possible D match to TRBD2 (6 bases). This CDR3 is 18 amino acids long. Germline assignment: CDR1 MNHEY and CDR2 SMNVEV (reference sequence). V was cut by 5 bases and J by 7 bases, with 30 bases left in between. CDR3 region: CASSINRGAGYFLGEQYF. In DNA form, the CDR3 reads TGTGCCAGCAGTATAAACCGGGGAGCGGGTTACTTCTTAGGGGAGCAGTACTTC.

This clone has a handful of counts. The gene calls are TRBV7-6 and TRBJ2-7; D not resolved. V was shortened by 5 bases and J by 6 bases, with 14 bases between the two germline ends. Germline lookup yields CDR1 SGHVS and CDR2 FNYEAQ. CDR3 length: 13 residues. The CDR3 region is CASSLWLGIEQYF. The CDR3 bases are TGTGCCAGCAGCCTCTGGCTGGGTATCGAGCAGTACTTC.

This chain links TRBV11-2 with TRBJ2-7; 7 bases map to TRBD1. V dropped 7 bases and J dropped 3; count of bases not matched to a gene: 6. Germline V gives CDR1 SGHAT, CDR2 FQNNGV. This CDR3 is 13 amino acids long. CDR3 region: CASTKRQGYEQYF. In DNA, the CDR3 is TGTGCCAGCACCAAACGACAGGGCTACGAGCAGTACTTC.

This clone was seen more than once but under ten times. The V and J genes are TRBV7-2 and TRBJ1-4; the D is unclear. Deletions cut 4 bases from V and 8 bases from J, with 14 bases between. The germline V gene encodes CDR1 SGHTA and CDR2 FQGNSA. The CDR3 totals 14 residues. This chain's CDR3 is CASSSRPGGEKLFF. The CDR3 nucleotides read TGTGCCAGCAGCTCACGACCCGGCGGAGAAAAACTGTTTTTT.

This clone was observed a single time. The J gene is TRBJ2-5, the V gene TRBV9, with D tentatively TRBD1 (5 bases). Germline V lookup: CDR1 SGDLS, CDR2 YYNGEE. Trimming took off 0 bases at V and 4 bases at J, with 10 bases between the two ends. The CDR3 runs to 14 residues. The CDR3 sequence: CASSVAQGRETQYF. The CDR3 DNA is TGTGCCAGCAGCGTAGCCCAGGGAAGAGAGACCCAGTACTTC. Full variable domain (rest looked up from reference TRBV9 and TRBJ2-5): DSGVTQTPKHLITATGQRVTLRCSPRSGDLSVYWYQQSLDQGLQFLIQYYNGEERAKGNILERFSAQQFPDLHSELNLSSLELGDSALYFCASSVAQGRETQYFGPGTRLLVL.

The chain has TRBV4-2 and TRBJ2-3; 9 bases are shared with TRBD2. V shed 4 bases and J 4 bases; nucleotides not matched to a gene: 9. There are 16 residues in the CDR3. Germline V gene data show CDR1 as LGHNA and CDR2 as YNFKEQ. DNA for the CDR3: TGTGCCAGCAGCCTCTGGTTAGCGGGAGCCTCAGATACGCAGTATTTT. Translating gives CASSLWLAGASDTQYF.

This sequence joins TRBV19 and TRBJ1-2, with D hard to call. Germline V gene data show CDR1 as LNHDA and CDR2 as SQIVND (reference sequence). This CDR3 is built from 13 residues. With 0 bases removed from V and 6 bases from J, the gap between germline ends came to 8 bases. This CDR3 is CASSIDGVHGYTF. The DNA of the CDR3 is TGTGCCAGTAGTATAGATGGGGTCCATGGCTACACCTTC.

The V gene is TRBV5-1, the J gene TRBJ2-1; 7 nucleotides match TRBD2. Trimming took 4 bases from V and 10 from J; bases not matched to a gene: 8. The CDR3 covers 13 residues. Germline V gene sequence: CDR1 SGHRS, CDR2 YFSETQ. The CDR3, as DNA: TGCGCCAGCAGCCCGGTAGCTAGCGGAGAGCAGTTCTTC. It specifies CASSPVASGEQFF.

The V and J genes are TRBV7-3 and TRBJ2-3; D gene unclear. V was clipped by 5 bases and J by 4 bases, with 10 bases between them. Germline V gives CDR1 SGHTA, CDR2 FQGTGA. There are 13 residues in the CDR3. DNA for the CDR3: TGTGCCAGCAGCGACACTAATGCAGATACGCAGTATTTT. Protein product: CASSDTNADTQYF.

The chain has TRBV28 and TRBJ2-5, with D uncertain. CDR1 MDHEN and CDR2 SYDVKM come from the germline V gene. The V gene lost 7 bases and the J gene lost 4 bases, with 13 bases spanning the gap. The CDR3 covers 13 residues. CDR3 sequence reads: CASNVDLTETQYF. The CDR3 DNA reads TGTGCCAGCAACGTGGACCTAACAGAGACCCAGTACTTC.

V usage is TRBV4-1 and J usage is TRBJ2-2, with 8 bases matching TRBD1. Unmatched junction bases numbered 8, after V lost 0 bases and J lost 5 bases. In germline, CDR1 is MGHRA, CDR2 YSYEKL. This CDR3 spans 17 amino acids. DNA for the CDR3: TGCGCCAGCAGCCAAGATTCAGGGGGCAGGGTAACCGGGGAGCTGTTTTTT. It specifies CASSQDSGGRVTGELFF.

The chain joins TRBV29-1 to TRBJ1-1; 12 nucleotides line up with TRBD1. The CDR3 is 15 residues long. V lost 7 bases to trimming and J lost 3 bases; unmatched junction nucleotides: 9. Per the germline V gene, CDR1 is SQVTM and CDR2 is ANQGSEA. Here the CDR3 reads CSGRGQGAPDTEAFF. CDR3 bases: TGCAGCGGGCGGGGACAGGGGGCGCCGGACACTGAAGCTTTCTTT. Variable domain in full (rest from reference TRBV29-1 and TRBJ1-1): SAVISQKPSRDICQRGTSLTIQCQVDSQVTMMFWYRQQPGQSLTLIATANQGSEATYESGFVIDKFPISRPNLTFSTLTVSNMSPEDSSIYLCSGRGQGAPDTEAFFGQGTRLTVV.

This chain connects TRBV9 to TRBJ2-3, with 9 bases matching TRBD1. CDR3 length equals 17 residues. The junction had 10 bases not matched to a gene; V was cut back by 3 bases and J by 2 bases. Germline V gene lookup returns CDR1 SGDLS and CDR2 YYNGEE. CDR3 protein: CASSAQQGTGFTDTQYF. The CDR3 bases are TGTGCCAGCAGCGCCCAGCAAGGGACAGGGTTCACAGATACGCAGTATTTT.